Listed here are 28 T cell receptor beta chains from one sample, sequenced in a study of blood T cell repertoires in COVID-19. The method was immunoSEQ multiplex PCR; TCRdb's version includes in-frame clones alone and lacks a portion of them. This table holds 93,000 or so clones, more than 80% found once. The sequenced sample consisted of peripheral blood. Receptors were obtained from a human donor in a cohort sampled during active COVID-19.

This CDR3 is CASALGAGWREKLFF. The CDR3 region has the DNA TGTGCTAGTGCCCTGGGGGCAGGGTGGCGAGAAAAACTGTTTTTT. The J gene is TRBJ1-4, the V gene TRBV12-5; maybe TRBD1 (6 bases). This CDR3 contains 15 residues. V gave up 7 bases and J gave up 8 bases, with 20 bases separating them. Looked up from germline, CDR1 is LGHNT and CDR2 is FRNRAP.

In its sample, this clone was seen once. The rearrangement links TRBV6-5 to TRBJ1-2, with 8 bases that match TRBD1. J was trimmed by 4 bases and V by 4 bases; bases with no gene match: 5. Germline CDR1 is MNHEY and CDR2 is SVGAGI. The CDR3 consists of 14 residues. The CDR3 protein is CASSFTGQVYGYTF. CDR3 nucleotide sequence: TGTGCCAGCAGTTTTACGGGACAGGTCTATGGCTACACCTTC.

This clone occurred a few times. J is TRBJ1-2 and V is TRBV7-2, with TRBD1 matching 7 bases. The CDR3 has 13 amino acids. Germline V gives CDR1 SGHTA, CDR2 FQGNSA. Trimming cost V 5 bases and J 4 bases; bases outside gene matches: 4. CDR3 in amino acids: CASSQGEVYGYTF. DNA for the CDR3: TGTGCCAGCAGCCAGGGGGAGGTCTATGGCTACACCTTC.

The chain employs TRBV19 and TRBJ1-2; no clear D gene. The germline gives CDR1 LNHDA, CDR2 SQIVND (reference sequence). Trimming stripped 5 bases from V and 8 bases from J, with 15 bases between. The CDR3 is made up of 13 amino acids. CDR3 bases: TGTGCCAGTAGTCCTCTGGCGGGGAACGGCTACACCTTC. Protein sequence: CASSPLAGNGYTF.

The chain links TRBV5-6 to TRBJ1-2; D gene unclear. This CDR3 has 15 residues. Germline V gene sequence: CDR1 SGHDT, CDR2 YYEEEE. V gave up 1 base and J gave up 4 bases, with 14 bases separating them. The CDR3 DNA sequence: TGTGCCAGCAGCTTGAATGCAGCCCCTAGCTATGGCTACACCTTC. Its translation is CASSLNAAPSYGYTF.

The gene calls are TRBV5-1 and TRBJ2-7, with 11 bases lining up with TRBD1. With 2 bases clipped from V and 5 bases from J, the junction kept 3 bases outside the gene matches. Germline V lookup: CDR1 SGHRS, CDR2 YFSETQ. The CDR3 extends over 14 amino acids. The CDR3 DNA follows: TGCGCCAGCAGCTTCGGACAGGGGGCGAACGAGCAGTACTTC. Amino acid sequence: CASSFGQGANEQYF.

This sequence joins TRBV18 and TRBJ2-1, with D possibly TRBD1 on 6 matching bases. The ends were cut back, 6 bases at V and 1 base at J, with 13 bases in the middle. In germline, CDR1 is KGHSH, CDR2 LQKENI. This CDR3 region has 15 residues. The CDR3 nucleotides are TGTGCCAGCTCCCTCGACAGGTCTTCCTACAATGAGCAGTTCTTC. Its protein is CASSLDRSSYNEQFF.

The J gene is TRBJ2-3, the V gene TRBV6-5, with 9 bases that match TRBD2. Germline V gives CDR1 MNHEY, CDR2 SVGAGI. CDR3 length: 16 residues. The ends lost 0 bases at V and 4 bases at J; junction bases unmatched: 5. The CDR3 loop reads CASSYSRRGGPDTQYF. The CDR3 DNA reads as TGTGCCAGCAGTTACTCGAGGCGGGGGGGCCCAGATACGCAGTATTTT.

This clone was picked up a small number of times. The V call is TRBV7-7, the J call TRBJ2-2, with D perhaps TRBD1 (6 bases). CDR1 and CDR2 from the germline V gene are SSHAT and FNYEAQ (reference sequence). V was shortened by 5 bases and J by 0 bases, with 10 bases between the two germline ends. The CDR3 has 15 residues. The CDR3 here is CASSPGATNTGELFF. CDR3 bases: TGTGCCAGCAGCCCAGGGGCAACGAACACCGGGGAGCTGTTTTTT.

The chain uses TRBV10-3 and TRBJ1-1; D might be TRBD1 (6 bases). Germline V CDR1 and CDR2: ENHRY, SYGVKD. The CDR3 totals 13 residues. Trimming removed 9 bases from V and 1 base from J, with 12 bases in between. The CDR3 region is CAIQTGQNTEAFF. CDR3 sequence (DNA): TGTGCCATTCAAACAGGGCAGAACACTGAAGCTTTCTTT.

The chain combines TRBV6-5 with TRBJ2-3; a weak D match, TRBD2 (6 bases). CDR3 length: 14 amino acids. CDR1 is MNHEY and CDR2 is SVGAGI in the germline V gene. The V end lost 2 bases, the J end lost 2 bases, and 8 bases lay between the germline ends. The CDR3 DNA is TGTGCCAGCAGTTACGCGGGAACCACAGATACGCAGTATTTT. It yields the protein CASSYAGTTDTQYF.

The rearrangement uses TRBV2 and TRBJ1-6; the D is unclear. CDR3 length: 13 amino acids. The V end was cut by 9 bases, the J end by 8 bases, with 14 bases between. Germline V CDR1 and CDR2: SNHLY, FYNNEI. CDR3 coding DNA: TGTGCCAGGACTACAGAAGCGGATTCACCCCTCCACTTT. Its translation: CARTTEADSPLHF.

The CDR3 sequence: CASSPGGVSGNTIYF. The CDR3 DNA is TGCGCCAGCAGCCCCGGGGGGGTCTCTGGAAACACCATATATTTT. The chain is built from TRBV5-1 and TRBJ1-3, with D tentatively TRBD1 (5 bases). V was shortened by 4 bases and J by 0 bases, with 11 bases between the two germline ends. From germline, CDR1 is SGHRS and CDR2 YFSETQ. The length of the CDR3 is 15 residues.

V and J are TRBV7-9 and TRBJ2-3, with D uncertain. The V end was cut by 3 bases, the J end by 2 bases, with 9 bases between. The CDR3 is 14 residues long. CDR1 is SEHNR, CDR2 FQNEAQ, per germline (reference sequence). The CDR3 loop reads CASSFGLDTDTQYF. For the CDR3, the DNA is TGTGCCAGCAGCTTCGGGTTAGACACAGATACGCAGTATTTT.

V is TRBV18 and J is TRBJ1-4, with TRBD1 matching over 8 bases. Looked up from germline, CDR1 is KGHSH and CDR2 is LQKENI. This CDR3 spans 15 amino acids. J was trimmed by 6 bases and V by 6 bases; bases with no gene match: 9. The CDR3, as DNA: TGTGCCAGCTCTGACGGGACAGGTGATTATGAAAAACTGTTTTTT. Translation gives CASSDGTGDYEKLFF.

The V and J genes are TRBV9 and TRBJ2-7; 7 bases match TRBD1. V lost 0 bases to trimming and J lost 6 bases; unmatched junction nucleotides: 6. The CDR3 has 14 residues. The germline gives CDR1 SGDLS, CDR2 YYNGEE. The CDR3 reads CASSVGQGAGEQYF. In DNA, the CDR3 is TGTGCCAGCAGCGTAGGACAGGGAGCAGGCGAGCAGTACTTC. Full variable domain (rest looked up from reference TRBV9 and TRBJ2-7): DSGVTQTPKHLITATGQRVTLRCSPRSGDLSVYWYQQSLDQGLQFLIQYYNGEERAKGNILERFSAQQFPDLHSELNLSSLELGDSALYFCASSVGQGAGEQYFGPGTRLTVT.

The rearrangement uses TRBV5-1 and TRBJ2-7; 11 nucleotides line up with TRBD1. V trimming: 4 bases; J trimming: 5 bases; junction bases outside the gene matches: 5. This CDR3 spans 14 amino acids. In germline, CDR1 is SGHRS, CDR2 YFSETQ. CDR3 DNA: TGCGCCAGCAGCGCCGGGACAGGGGGTAACGAGCAGTACTTC. The encoded protein is CASSAGTGGNEQYF.

DNA of the CDR3: TGTGCCAGCAGTGACTCCGGAGATTATGGCTACACCTTC. Translation: CASSDSGDYGYTF. V usage is TRBV6-4 and J usage is TRBJ1-2; the D is unclear. Trimming stripped 0 bases from V and 5 bases from J, with 7 bases between. Germline CDR1 reads MRHNA; CDR2 reads SNTAGT. The CDR3 covers 13 residues.

This clone was found a few times. The V and J genes are TRBV28 and TRBJ2-6, with TRBD1 matching 7 bases. The CDR3 is 19 amino acids. Germline CDR1 is MDHEN and CDR2 is SYDVKM. J was trimmed by 0 bases and V by 5 bases; bases with no gene match: 13. In DNA form, the CDR3 reads TGTGCCAGCAGTAATTTTCTGAGGGACAGCGTCTCTGGGGCCAACGTCCTGACTTTC. It is translated as CASSNFLRDSVSGANVLTF.

This rearrangement joins TRBV24-1 to TRBJ2-2; D might be TRBD1 (6 bases). CDR1 and CDR2 from the germline V gene are KGHDR and SFDVKD. Trimming cost V 7 bases and J 5 bases, with 10 bases left between them. This CDR3 has 13 amino acids. In nucleotides, the CDR3 is TGTGCCACCAGACAGGGTAGTACCGGGGAGCTGTTTTTT. This gives the protein CATRQGSTGELFF.

This clone was observed a few times. The rearrangement links TRBV5-1 to TRBJ1-5; 7 bases line up with TRBD1. The CDR3 runs 15 residues. CDR1 and CDR2 (germline): SGHRS, YFSETQ. The V segment lost 4 bases and the J segment 5 bases; nucleotides outside the gene matches: 9. DNA of the CDR3: TGCGCCAGCAGCCTCACAGGGGAACGACATCAGCCCCAGCATTTT. It encodes CASSLTGERHQPQHF.

The V and J genes are TRBV2 and TRBJ2-2; 13 bases map to TRBD2. With V trimmed by 6 bases and J by 8 bases, 3 bases remained unmatched. Germline CDR1 is SNHLY and CDR2 is FYNNEI. This CDR3 contains 14 residues. CDR3 in DNA: TGTGCCAGCAGGGGACTAGCGGGGATTGGGGAGCTGTTTTTT. Residues: CASRGLAGIGELFF. Full variable domain (outside the CDR3, taken from reference TRBV2 and TRBJ2-2): EPEVTQTPSHQVTQMGQEVILRCVPISNHLYFYWYRQILGQKVEFLVSFYNNEISEKSEIFDDQFSVERPDGSNFTLKIRSTKLEDSAMYFCASRGLAGIGELFFGEGSRLTVL.

Concerning this clone: Distinct nucleotide sequences in the sample also encode this CDR3. The rearrangement uses TRBV5-1 and TRBJ2-1; 8 bases agree with TRBD2. V lost 0 bases, J lost 4 bases, and 3 bases stayed unmatched. Germline CDR1 and CDR2: SGHRS and YFSETQ. The CDR3 consists of 15 residues. CDR3 DNA: TGCGCCAGCAGCTTGGGAGCGGGGGCATACAATGAGCAGTTCTTC. As protein: CASSLGAGAYNEQFF.

V usage is TRBV20-1 and J usage is TRBJ2-7; unclear D gene. This CDR3 comprises 12 residues. V was cut by 3 bases and J by 4 bases, with 10 bases left in between. CDR1 is DFQATT, CDR2 SNEGSKA, per germline (reference sequence). The CDR3 protein is CSASATEYEQYF. CDR3 sequence (DNA): TGCAGTGCTAGTGCCACAGAGTACGAGCAGTACTTC.

The CDR3 DNA is TGTGCCAGCAGCCCTGGGACTTTGCAAGAGACCCAGTACTTC. Amino acids: CASSPGTLQETQYF. The chain employs TRBV7-3 and TRBJ2-5; TRBD2 is a possible D gene (6 bases). Germline V gene sequence: CDR1 SGHTA, CDR2 FQGTGA. Trimming left V 5 bases short and J 2 bases short, with 12 bases between. The length of the CDR3 is 14 residues.

This clone was recorded a few times. The chain links TRBV5-1 to TRBJ2-5, with 9 bases fitting TRBD2. Germline V gene sequence: CDR1 SGHRS, CDR2 YFSETQ. The J segment lost 2 bases and the V segment lost 2 bases, leaving 1 base of the junction unmatched. This CDR3 contains 14 residues. The CDR3 region is CASSFTSGQETQYF. The CDR3 DNA reads as TGCGCCAGCAGCTTTACTAGCGGGCAAGAGACCCAGTACTTC.

The chain is built from TRBV19 and TRBJ2-5, with D hard to call. The CDR3 has 13 residues. The V end lost 4 bases, the J end lost 7 bases, and 13 bases lay between the germline ends. Germline V gene lookup returns CDR1 LNHDA and CDR2 SQIVND (reference sequence). CDR3 DNA sequence: TGTGCCAGTAGTACCCCCGCCCCCGGGACCCAGTACTTC. Translated, it gives CASSTPAPGTQYF.

The chain links TRBV11-2 to TRBJ2-1; perhaps TRBD2 as D (5 bases). This CDR3 spans 14 amino acids. Deletions cut 3 bases from V and 2 bases from J, with 8 bases between. CDR1 is SGHAT, CDR2 FQNNGV, per germline. The CDR3 nucleotides are TGTGCCAGCAGCTTTGACGGGACCTACAATGAGCAGTTCTTC. Encoded protein: CASSFDGTYNEQFF.